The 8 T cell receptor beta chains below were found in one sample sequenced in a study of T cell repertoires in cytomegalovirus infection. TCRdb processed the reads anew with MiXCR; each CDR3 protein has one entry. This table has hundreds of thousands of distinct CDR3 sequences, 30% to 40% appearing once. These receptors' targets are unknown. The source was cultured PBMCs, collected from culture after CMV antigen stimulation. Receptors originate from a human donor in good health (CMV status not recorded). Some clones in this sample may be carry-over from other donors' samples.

CDR3 in amino acids: CASSQTPTGPNEQFF. CDR3 bases: TGTGCCAGCAGCCAAACACCGACAGGCCCCAATGAGCAGTTCTTC. The chain is built from TRBV7-9 and TRBJ2-1; tentative D call: TRBD1 (6 bases). CDR1 is SEHNR and CDR2 is FQNEAQ in the germline V gene (reference sequence). Trimming pared 5 bases from V and 6 bases from J, leaving 17 bases between. The CDR3 spans 15 residues.

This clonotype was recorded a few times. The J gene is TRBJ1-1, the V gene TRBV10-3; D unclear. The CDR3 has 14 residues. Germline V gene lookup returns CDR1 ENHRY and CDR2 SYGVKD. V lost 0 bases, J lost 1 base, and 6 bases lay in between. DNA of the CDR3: TGTGCCATCAGTGAGTCGATCCGGAACACTGAAGCTTTCTTT. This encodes CAISESIRNTEAFF.

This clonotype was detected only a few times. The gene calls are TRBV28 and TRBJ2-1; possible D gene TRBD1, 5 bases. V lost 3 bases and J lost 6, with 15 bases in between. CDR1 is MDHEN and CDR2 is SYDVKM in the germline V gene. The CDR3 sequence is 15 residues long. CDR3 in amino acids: CASSLLKGLINEQFF. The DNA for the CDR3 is TGTGCCAGCAGTTTGTTGAAGGGGCTCATCAATGAGCAGTTCTTC.

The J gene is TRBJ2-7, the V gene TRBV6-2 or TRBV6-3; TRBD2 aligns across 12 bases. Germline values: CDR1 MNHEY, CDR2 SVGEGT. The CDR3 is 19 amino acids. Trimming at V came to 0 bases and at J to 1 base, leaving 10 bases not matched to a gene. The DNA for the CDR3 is TGTGCCAGCAGTTACTCTCTAGCGGGAGGGTCACGTCGTTCCTACGAGCAGTACGTC. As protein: CASSYSLAGGSRRSYEQYV.

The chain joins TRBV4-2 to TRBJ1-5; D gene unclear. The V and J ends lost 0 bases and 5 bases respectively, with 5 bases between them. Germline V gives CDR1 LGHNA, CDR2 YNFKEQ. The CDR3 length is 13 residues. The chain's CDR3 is CASSQDFYQPQHF. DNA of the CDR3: TGTGCCAGCAGCCAAGATTTTTATCAGCCCCAGCATTTT.

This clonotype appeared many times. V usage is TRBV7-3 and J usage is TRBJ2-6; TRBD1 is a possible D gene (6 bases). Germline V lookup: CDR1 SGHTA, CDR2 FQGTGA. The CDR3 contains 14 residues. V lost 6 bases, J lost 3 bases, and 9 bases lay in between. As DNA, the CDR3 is TGTGCCAGCAGACAGGGTGTTGGGGCCAACGTCCTGACTTTC. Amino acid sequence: CASRQGVGANVLTF.

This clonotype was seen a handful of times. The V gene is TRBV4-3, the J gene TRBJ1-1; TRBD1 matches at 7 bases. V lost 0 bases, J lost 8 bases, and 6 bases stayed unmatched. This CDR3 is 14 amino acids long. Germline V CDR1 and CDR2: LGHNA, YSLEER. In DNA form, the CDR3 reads TGCGCCAGCAGCCAAGACAGGGGGTATTTCGAAGCTTTCTTT. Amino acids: CASSQDRGYFEAFF.

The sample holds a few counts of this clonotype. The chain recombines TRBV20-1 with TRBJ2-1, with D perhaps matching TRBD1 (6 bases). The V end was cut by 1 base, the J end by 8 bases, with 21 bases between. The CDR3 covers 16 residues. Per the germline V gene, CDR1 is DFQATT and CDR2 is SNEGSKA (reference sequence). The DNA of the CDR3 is TGCAGTGCTAGAGGGCCCGGGACACCCCTGGGGGATGAGCAGTTCTTC. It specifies CSARGPGTPLGDEQFF.